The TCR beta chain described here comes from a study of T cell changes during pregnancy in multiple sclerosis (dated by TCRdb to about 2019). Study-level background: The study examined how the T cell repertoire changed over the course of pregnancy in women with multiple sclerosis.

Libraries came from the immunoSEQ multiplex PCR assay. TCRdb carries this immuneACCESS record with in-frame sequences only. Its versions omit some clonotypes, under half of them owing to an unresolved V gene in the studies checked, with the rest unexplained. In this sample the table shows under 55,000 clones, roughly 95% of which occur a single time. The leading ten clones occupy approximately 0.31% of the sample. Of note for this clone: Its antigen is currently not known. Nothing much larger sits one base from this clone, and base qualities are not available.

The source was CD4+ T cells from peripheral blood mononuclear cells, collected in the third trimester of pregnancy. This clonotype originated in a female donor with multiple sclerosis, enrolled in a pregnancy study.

The base sequence is TGCGCCAGCAGCCCTAGCGGGGGCTCAGATACGCAGTATTTT. Translated, it gives CASSPSGGSDTQYF. The chain employs TRBV4-3 and TRBJ2-3, with TRBD2 matching 10 junction bases. As encoded in the germline V gene, CDR1 is LGHNA while CDR2 is YSLEER. The CDR3, cysteine through phenylalanine, is 14 amino acids long. Kept here is only the CDR3 DNA, which spans 42 bases and is read in frame from base 1. Germline trimming amounts to 4 bases on V and 4 bases on J, with 2 as the count of junction bases outside the gene matches.